What follows is one T cell receptor beta chain and its context. V was pared by 0 bases and J by 7 bases, with 13 bases between. The germline CDR1 and CDR2 sequences are DFQATT and SNEGSKA (reference sequence). The CDR3 is 13 amino acids. Next came a second PCR, run for about 7 to 12 cycles, which used a sample-barcoded 5' primer along with a J-beta primer mix. From the 5' RACE reads, TCRdb called clonotypes with MiXCR, one entry per CDR3 protein. The sample lists 1,500,000 or so distinct CDR3 sequences, approximately 59% seen once, with over 5.5% in the top ten. The data were taken from a study of blood T cells in healthy people across ages.

V gene TRBV20-1 combines with J gene TRBJ2-7, with D unresolved. Sequenced sample: blood. The TCR sequence derives from a young man in good health. CDR3 sequence (DNA): TGCAGTGCTAGAGAATCCGGTTTGGGTGAGCAGTACTTC. Its translation: CSARESGLGEQYF.